This entry lists 25 T cell receptor beta chains sequenced from one sample in a study of regulatory T cells in long-lasting Graves disease. With iRepertoire HTBI primers and Arm-PCR of CDR3 regions, TCR beta libraries were built. A single record per CDR3 protein comes from TCRdb applying MiXCR to the multiplex PCR reads. This table holds about 450,000 distinct CDR3 sequences, about 14% found once. Time point noted: newly diagnosed GD, antithyroid drugs for less than 3 months. Following extraction of RNA from PBMCs, that RNA was used to make the TCR library. The same data also contributed to another study, on T cells in Graves' hyperthyroidism and ophthalmopathy.

Sample: peripheral blood mononuclear cells (PBMCs), taken at new diagnosis, from a patient treated with antithyroid drugs. Every receptor here comes from a woman aged 45-59 years with Graves disease.

Only a few counts were recorded for this clonotype. The chain employs TRBV4-1 and TRBJ2-2; no reliable D call. V gave up 1 base and J gave up 7 bases, with 13 bases separating them. Germline CDR1 MGHRA, CDR2 YSYEKL. The CDR3 spans 15 residues. The CDR3 DNA reads as TGCGCCAGCAGCCAAGTGGGCAGGATATTCGGGGAGCTGTTTTTT. It codes for CASSQVGRIFGELFF.

This clonotype showed up many times. V usage is TRBV28 and J usage is TRBJ2-7, with 10 bases aligning to TRBD2. After removal of 6 bases from V and 5 bases from J, the junction contained 7 bases not matched to a gene. Germline values: CDR1 MDHEN, CDR2 SYDVKM. There are 14 residues in the CDR3. CDR3 bases: TGTGCCAGCAGACCAAGCGGGAGGGGGCACGAGCAGTACTTC. This sequence encodes CASRPSGRGHEQYF. Full variable domain (remainder filled in from reference TRBV28 and TRBJ2-7): DVKVTQSSRYLVKRTGEKVFLECVQDMDHENMFWYRQDPGLGLRLIYFSYDVKMKEKGDIPEGYSVSREKKERFSLILESASTNQTSMYLCASRPSGRGHEQYFGPGTRLTVT.

The sample holds many counts of this clonotype. The gene calls are TRBV6-5 and TRBJ2-1, with a possible D match to TRBD2 (6 bases). V was trimmed by 4 bases and J by 0 bases, leaving 13 bases between them. CDR1 is MNHEY, CDR2 SVGAGI, per germline. CDR3 size: 16 residues. CDR3 region: CASSSGTPISYNEQFF. As DNA, the CDR3 is TGTGCCAGCAGTTCCGGGACTCCCATCTCCTACAATGAGCAGTTCTTC.

This clonotype occurred many times. The chain joins TRBV28 to TRBJ1-2; possibly TRBD1 for D (5 bases). Looked up from germline, CDR1 is MDHEN and CDR2 is SYDVKM. This CDR3 comprises 14 residues. V lost 4 bases, J lost 3 bases, and 12 bases lay in between. The CDR3: CASSSYLGHYGYTF. CDR3 bases: TGTGCCAGCAGTTCCTATTTGGGACACTATGGCTACACCTTC.

This clonotype was counted ten times or more. The chain has TRBV3-1 and TRBJ2-1; 13 bases align to TRBD2. After removal of 3 bases from V and 5 bases from J, the junction contained 7 bases not matched to a gene. This CDR3 has 17 amino acids. CDR1 is LGHDT, CDR2 YNNKEL, per germline (reference sequence). DNA of the CDR3: TGTGCCAGCAGCCACGATTCGGGACTAGCGGGAAACAATGAGCAGTTCTTC. It yields the protein CASSHDSGLAGNNEQFF.

This clonotype was counted at least ten times. This chain uses TRBV27 with TRBJ1-1; D perhaps matches TRBD1 (5 bases). The germline CDR1 and CDR2 sequences are MNHEY and SMNVEV (reference sequence). V lost 5 bases to trimming and J lost 14 bases, with 18 bases between them. This CDR3 has 12 amino acids. The DNA for the CDR3 is TGTGCCAGCAGTCCAAACAGGATCGGACGCTTCTTT. Its translation: CASSPNRIGRFF.

In DNA, the CDR3 is TGTGCCAGTAAGCGGGAGTTGGGCTACAATGAGCAGTTCTTC. This sequence encodes CASKRELGYNEQFF. The chain couples TRBV19 to TRBJ2-1; the match to TRBD2 covers 8 bases. J was trimmed by 3 bases and V by 7 bases; bases with no gene match: 5. The germline CDR1 and CDR2 sequences are LNHDA and SQIVND (reference sequence). The CDR3 has 14 residues.

This clonotype was counted between two and nine times. The chain joins TRBV5-8 to TRBJ2-1, with 7 nucleotides matching TRBD2. After removal of 0 bases from V and 14 bases from J, the junction contained 5 bases not matched to a gene. Germline V gives CDR1 SGHTS, CDR2 YDEGEE. This CDR3 is 12 amino acids long. CDR3 amino acids: CASSLGGTKEFF. In DNA form, the CDR3 reads TGTGCCAGCAGCTTGGGGGGGACTAAGGAGTTCTTC.

This clonotype has at least ten counts. This sequence joins TRBV5-1 and TRBJ2-1; no definite D call. Germline V gene data show CDR1 as SGHRS and CDR2 as YFSETQ. Trimming took off 0 bases at V and 6 bases at J, with 13 bases between the two ends. The CDR3 extends over 15 amino acids. The CDR3 loop is CASSLGALTINEQFF. The CDR3 DNA sequence: TGCGCCAGCAGCTTGGGAGCTCTTACAATCAATGAGCAGTTCTTC.

This clonotype has at least ten counts. The chain couples TRBV12-3 or TRBV12-4 to TRBJ2-2; D gene ambiguous. This CDR3 comprises 16 residues. The germline V and J ends were trimmed by 3 bases and 0 bases, with 11 bases remaining between them. CDR3 sequence reads: CASSLMASTNTGELFF. CDR3 DNA: TGTGCCAGCAGTTTGATGGCCAGCACGAACACCGGGGAGCTGTTTTTT.

Only a few counts were recorded for this clonotype. V usage is TRBV10-3 and J usage is TRBJ2-1; tentative D call: TRBD1 (6 bases). This CDR3 contains 15 residues. Trimming took off 3 bases at V and 4 bases at J, with 13 bases between the two ends. Germline V gene lookup returns CDR1 ENHRY and CDR2 SYGVKD. The CDR3 DNA follows: TGTGCCATCAGTGATTGGGGGCGCGGGTACAATGAGCAGTTCTTC. It yields the protein CAISDWGRGYNEQFF.

This clonotype was picked up a small number of times. The rearrangement joins TRBV29-1 to TRBJ2-5, with 7 nucleotides matching TRBD2. The V gene end was trimmed by 4 bases and the J gene end by 1 base; junction bases not matched to a gene: 3. The CDR3 has 13 amino acids. Germline-derived CDR1 and CDR2 are SQVTM and ANQGSEA. CDR3 in amino acids: CSVAASGQETQYF. The CDR3 region has the DNA TGCAGCGTTGCGGCTAGCGGCCAAGAGACCCAGTACTTC.

Of note for this clonotype: This may come from a read error, since a much larger clone is one base off. This chain links TRBV3-1 with TRBJ2-5; no firm D call. V lost 2 bases and J lost 9, with 7 bases in between. Per germline, CDR1 LGHDT and CDR2 YNNKEL (reference sequence). The CDR3 runs to 11 residues. Here the CDR3 reads CASSQTEAQYF. The CDR3 bases are TGTGCCAGCAGCCAAACCGAGGCCCAGTACTTC.

The table lists this clonotype with a few counts. The V call is TRBV9, the J call TRBJ1-3; no definite D call. This CDR3 spans 14 amino acids. V lost 2 bases and J lost 4, with 10 bases in between. Germline CDR1 and CDR2: SGDLS and YYNGEE. The CDR3 nucleotides are TGTGCCAGCAGCGTTATGGGTTCCGGAAACACCATATATTTT. It translates to CASSVMGSGNTIYF.

This clonotype was counted many times. The V call is TRBV29-1, the J call TRBJ2-7; 10 bases agree with TRBD1. Germline loops: CDR1 SQVTM, CDR2 ANQGSEA. The J segment lost 4 bases and the V segment lost 6 bases, leaving 3 bases of the junction unmatched. The CDR3 runs to 12 residues. CDR3 sequence (DNA): TGCAGCGTCGGGACAGGGGTTTACGAGCAGTACTTC. Protein product: CSVGTGVYEQYF.

This clonotype occurred a few times. This chain connects TRBV20-1 to TRBJ2-5; TRBD2 agrees at 13 bases. V was pared by 4 bases and J by 5 bases, with 13 bases of the junction left unmatched. From germline, CDR1 is DFQATT and CDR2 SNEGSKA (reference sequence). CDR3 length: 17 residues. CDR3 in amino acids: CSAKRTSGSLAGETQYF. CDR3 DNA: TGCAGTGCTAAAAGGACTAGCGGGAGCCTCGCGGGGGAGACCCAGTACTTC.

Ten or more counts support this clonotype. V usage is TRBV2 and J usage is TRBJ1-5; D is uncertain. Germline V lookup: CDR1 SNHLY, CDR2 FYNNEI. Trimming took 8 bases from V and 2 from J, leaving 19 bases between them. This CDR3 comprises 16 residues. This chain's CDR3 is CASSKGPPVGNQPQHF. The CDR3 bases are TGTGCCAGCTCTAAGGGCCCACCTGTGGGCAATCAGCCCCAGCATTTT.

This clonotype was seen repeatedly, ten times or more. The genes are TRBV6-1 and TRBJ2-1; 14 bases map to TRBD2. CDR1 and CDR2 from the germline V gene are MNHNS and SASEGT. V was clipped by 2 bases and J by 6 bases; unmatched bases: 12. The CDR3 runs 19 residues. The CDR3 DNA is TGTGCCAGCAGTGAATTTTCACTGATGGGACTAGCGGGAGTCAATGAGCAGTTCTTC. This translates into CASSEFSLMGLAGVNEQFF.

This clonotype was observed at least ten times. The CDR3 DNA follows: TGCAGCGTTGAAGATCTTCTGGTGGCCGAAGCTTTCTTT. Its protein product is CSVEDLLVAEAFF. The chain employs TRBV29-1 and TRBJ1-1; D not certain. Trimming pared 0 bases from V and 8 bases from J, leaving 13 bases between. This CDR3 contains 13 residues. Germline CDR1 is SQVTM and CDR2 is ANQGSEA.

In its sample, this clonotype was seen many times. The genes are TRBV18 and TRBJ2-1; the D gene is possibly TRBD2 (7 bases). Trimming left V 3 bases short and J 7 bases short, with 19 bases between. The CDR3 contains 16 residues. Germline V gives CDR1 KGHSH, CDR2 LQKENI. CDR3 amino acids: CASSPRQVGGPNEQFF. For the CDR3, the DNA is TGTGCCAGCTCACCCCGACAGGTGGGAGGGCCAAATGAGCAGTTCTTC.

This chain connects TRBV10-2 to TRBJ1-5; 8 nucleotides match TRBD1. Germline-derived CDR1 and CDR2 are WSHSY and SAAADI. The CDR3 consists of 16 residues. The trim removed 2 bases at V and 0 bases at J, leaving 3 bases unmatched. CDR3 nucleotide sequence: TGCGCCAGCAGTGAGGGACAGGGTATTAGCAATCAGCCCCAGCATTTT. It yields the protein CASSEGQGISNQPQHF.

DNA for the CDR3: TGTGCCTGGAGCACTCCCCGGGGTGGGGAAAAACTGTTTTTT. Translation: CAWSTPRGGEKLFF. The genes are TRBV30 and TRBJ1-4; D not certain. The CDR3 loop spans 14 amino acids. V was pared by 3 bases and J by 8 bases, with 16 bases between. CDR1 GTSNPN and CDR2 SVGIG come from the germline V gene (reference sequence).

This clonotype was found many times. The V call is TRBV12-3 or TRBV12-4, the J call TRBJ1-4, with D possibly TRBD1 on 5 matching bases. CDR3 length: 16 amino acids. V was cut by 6 bases and J by 0 bases, with 14 bases left in between. The CDR3 coding sequence is TGTGCCAGCAGCCCCCGGGACGTCGCAACTAATGAAAAACTGTTTTTT. This gives the protein CASSPRDVATNEKLFF.

The chain uses TRBV4-1 and TRBJ1-1, with TRBD1 as a possible D gene (6 bases). V lost 2 bases and J 3 bases, leaving 13 bases between the germline ends. The CDR3 covers 15 residues. Germline V lookup: CDR1 MGHRA, CDR2 YSYEKL. For the CDR3, the DNA is TGCGCCAGCAGCCAATTACCGGGACAAGACACTGAAGCTTTCTTT. This sequence encodes CASSQLPGQDTEAFF.

This clonotype was detected ten times or more. The chain combines TRBV11-2 with TRBJ2-7; 13 bases match TRBD2. With V trimmed by 3 bases and J by 4 bases, 3 bases remained unmatched. The CDR3 consists of 15 residues. The germline CDR1 and CDR2 sequences are SGHAT and FQNNGV. CDR3: CASSFSLAGGYEQYF. The CDR3, as DNA: TGTGCCAGCAGCTTTTCACTAGCGGGAGGGTACGAGCAGTACTTC.